These T cell receptor beta chains were read from a single sample in a study of technical replicates of blood from a handful of donors. Profiling relied on immunoSEQ multiplex PCR, and the TCRdb table lists in-frame clones only, not all of them. Of about 14,000 clones detected, 84% appear once; the ten largest clones hold more than 9%. The sample taken for sequencing was PBMCs. The origin of the receptors is a human donor in good health. The CDR3 runs from the conserved cysteine through the conserved F or W. A D gene is named only where the DNA matches it firmly. Clone size is not always given. Where it is, it says once, few, many or a class for expanded clones.

d_call: -
clone_size: -
j_call: TRBJ2-6
v_call: TRBV4-2
cdr3_aa: CASSQRQGPGANVLTF
cdr3_nt: TGTGCCAGCAGCCAACGCCAGGGTCCTGGGGCCAACGTCCTGACTTTC

d_call: -
clone_size: -
j_call: TRBJ2-7
v_call: TRBV6-1
cdr3_aa: CASKGTENSYEQYF
cdr3_nt: TGTGCCAGCAAAGGAACAGAGAACTCCTACGAGCAGTACTTC

d_call: -
clone_size: -
j_call: TRBJ1-5
v_call: TRBV4-1
cdr3_aa: CASSQERSGFNQPQHF
cdr3_nt: TGCGCCAGCAGCCAAGAGCGATCAGGGTTCAATCAGCCCCAGCATTTT

d_call: TRBD1
clone_size: -
j_call: TRBJ1-2
v_call: TRBV5-8
cdr3_aa: CASSFVQGAYGYTF
cdr3_nt: TGTGCCAGCAGCTTCGTACAGGGGGCCTATGGCTACACCTTC

d_call: -
clone_size: -
j_call: TRBJ2-3
v_call: TRBV29-1
cdr3_aa: CSVGIGHNTDTQYF
cdr3_nt: TGCAGCGTTGGTATTGGGCACAACACAGATACGCAGTATTTT

d_call: TRBD2
clone_size: -
j_call: TRBJ2-5
v_call: TRBV6-5
cdr3_aa: CASSYSWREGQETQYF
cdr3_nt: TGTGCCAGCAGTTACTCGTGGCGGGAGGGACAAGAGACCCAGTACTTC

d_call: TRBD1
clone_size: -
j_call: TRBJ1-2
v_call: TRBV4-1
cdr3_aa: CASSQDLTGLKNGYTF
cdr3_nt: TGCGCCAGCAGCCAAGATTTGACAGGGTTGAAGAATGGCTACACCTTC

d_call: -
clone_size: -
j_call: TRBJ1-2
v_call: TRBV11-2
cdr3_aa: CASSYEPGNYGYTF
cdr3_nt: TGTGCCAGCAGCTACGAGCCAGGGAACTATGGCTACACCTTC

d_call: -
clone_size: -
j_call: TRBJ1-2
v_call: TRBV21-1
cdr3_aa: CASSKHRDTNYGYTF
cdr3_nt: TGTGCCAGCAGCAAACACAGAGATACTAACTATGGCTACACCTTC

d_call: TRBD2
clone_size: -
j_call: TRBJ2-3
v_call: TRBV29-1
cdr3_aa: CSVARSGRSTDTQYF
cdr3_nt: TGCAGCGTTGCCCGTAGCGGGAGAAGCACAGATACGCAGTATTTT

d_call: -
clone_size: -
j_call: TRBJ2-5
v_call: TRBV10-3
cdr3_aa: CAISATEETQYF
cdr3_nt: TGTGCCATCAGTGCAACGGAAGAGACCCAGTACTTC

d_call: TRBD2
clone_size: -
j_call: TRBJ2-7
v_call: TRBV5-1
cdr3_aa: CASSLEGAPSGRSEQYF
cdr3_nt: TGCGCCAGCAGCTTGGAGGGGGCGCCTAGCGGGAGATCCGAGCAGTACTTC

d_call: TRBD1
clone_size: -
j_call: TRBJ2-5
v_call: TRBV10-3
cdr3_aa: CAIGQGEETQYF
cdr3_nt: TGTGCCATTGGACAGGGCGAAGAGACCCAGTACTTC

d_call: -
clone_size: -
j_call: TRBJ2-1
v_call: TRBV5-1
cdr3_aa: CASSLESRSYNEQFF
cdr3_nt: TGCGCCAGCAGCTTGGAATCCCGCTCCTACAATGAGCAGTTCTTC

d_call: -
clone_size: -
j_call: TRBJ1-1
v_call: TRBV6-1
cdr3_aa: CASRGLRRGTEAFF
cdr3_nt: TGTGCCAGCAGAGGTTTACGCCGCGGCACTGAAGCTTTCTTT

d_call: -
clone_size: -
j_call: TRBJ1-4
v_call: TRBV6-5
cdr3_aa: CASSRLATNEKLFF
cdr3_nt: TGTGCCAGCAGCCGACTTGCAACTAATGAAAAACTGTTTTTT

d_call: TRBD1
clone_size: -
j_call: TRBJ1-5
v_call: TRBV7-6
cdr3_aa: CASSPGQKGANQPQHF
cdr3_nt: TGTGCCAGCAGCCCGGGACAGAAGGGGGCTAATCAGCCCCAGCATTTT

d_call: TRBD2
clone_size: -
j_call: TRBJ2-1
v_call: TRBV7-3
cdr3_aa: CASSFGAAGGGSNEQFF
cdr3_nt: TGTGCCAGCAGCTTTGGTGCGGCGGGAGGGGGATCCAATGAGCAGTTCTTC

d_call: -
clone_size: -
j_call: TRBJ2-2
v_call: TRBV7-8
cdr3_aa: CATSEGLGYTGELFF
cdr3_nt: TGTGCCACCTCAGAGGGTCTGGGGTACACCGGGGAGCTGTTTTTT

d_call: -
clone_size: once
j_call: TRBJ2-7
v_call: TRBV12-1
cdr3_aa: CAGWWTSGNFGSSYEQYF
cdr3_nt: TGTGCCGGTTGGTGGACTAGCGGGAATTTCGGAAGCTCCTACGAGCAGTACTTC

d_call: -
clone_size: -
j_call: TRBJ2-3
v_call: TRBV5-1
cdr3_aa: CASSLAQASTDTQYF
cdr3_nt: TGCGCCAGCAGCTTGGCACAGGCAAGCACAGATACGCAGTATTTT

d_call: TRBD1
clone_size: -
j_call: TRBJ2-7
v_call: TRBV5-1
cdr3_aa: CASSQGQGVNEQYF
cdr3_nt: TGCGCCAGCAGCCAGGGACAGGGAGTTAACGAGCAGTACTTC

d_call: TRBD2
clone_size: -
j_call: TRBJ2-1
v_call: TRBV14
cdr3_aa: CASRLAGVGDNEQFF
cdr3_nt: TGTGCCAGCCGATTAGCGGGAGTCGGCGACAATGAGCAGTTCTTC

d_call: -
clone_size: -
j_call: TRBJ2-5
v_call: TRBV18
cdr3_aa: CASSLPTAQETQYF
cdr3_nt: TGTGCCAGCTCACTTCCGACAGCCCAAGAGACCCAGTACTTC

d_call: -
clone_size: few
j_call: TRBJ1-2
v_call: TRBV30
cdr3_aa: CAWSWPGSPGYTF
cdr3_nt: TGTGCCTGGAGTTGGCCGGGATCCCCAGGCTACACCTTC

d_call: -
clone_size: few
j_call: TRBJ2-1
v_call: TRBV6-1
cdr3_aa: CASSEEAEVYNEQFF
cdr3_nt: TGTGCCAGCAGTGAAGAAGCGGAGGTTTACAATGAGCAGTTCTTC

d_call: TRBD2
clone_size: -
j_call: TRBJ2-3
v_call: TRBV6-1
cdr3_aa: CATNREGTQYF
cdr3_nt: TGTGCCACCAACCGGGAGGGTACGCAGTATTTT

d_call: -
clone_size: -
j_call: TRBJ1-4
v_call: TRBV5-1
cdr3_aa: CASSLRTGSGEKLFF
cdr3_nt: TGCGCCAGCAGCTTGAGAACAGGGTCGGGGGAAAAACTGTTTTTT

d_call: TRBD2
clone_size: -
j_call: TRBJ2-2
v_call: TRBV7-3
cdr3_aa: CASSSRGAAGGPPGELFF
cdr3_nt: TGTGCCAGCAGTTCAAGGGGGGCAGCGGGAGGGCCCCCCGGGGAGCTGTTTTTT

d_call: -
clone_size: -
j_call: TRBJ2-7
v_call: TRBV7-9
cdr3_aa: CASRLNDRYEQYF
cdr3_nt: TGTGCCAGCAGGTTAAACGACAGATACGAGCAGTACTTC

d_call: TRBD2
clone_size: -
j_call: TRBJ2-5
v_call: TRBV9
cdr3_aa: CASSGSGRVETQYF
cdr3_nt: TGTGCCAGCAGCGGAAGCGGGAGGGTAGAGACCCAGTACTTC

d_call: TRBD1
clone_size: once
j_call: TRBJ1-2
v_call: TRBV28
cdr3_aa: CASLTGGGYGYTF
cdr3_nt: TGTGCCAGCCTGACAGGGGGCGGCTATGGCTACACCTTC

d_call: TRBD2
clone_size: -
j_call: TRBJ2-1
v_call: TRBV5-4
cdr3_aa: CASSPGGTSRNEQFF
cdr3_nt: TGTGCCAGCAGCCCCGGGGGGACTAGCCGGAATGAGCAGTTCTTC

d_call: -
clone_size: -
j_call: TRBJ2-1
v_call: TRBV7-6
cdr3_aa: CASSPNYNEQFF
cdr3_nt: TGTGCCAGCAGCCCCAATTACAATGAGCAGTTCTTC

d_call: -
clone_size: -
j_call: TRBJ2-1
v_call: TRBV6-4
cdr3_aa: CASSVSDTNEQFF
cdr3_nt: TGTGCCAGCAGTGTTAGCGATACCAATGAGCAGTTCTTC

d_call: -
clone_size: -
j_call: TRBJ1-1
v_call: TRBV11-2
cdr3_aa: CASSSTVNTEAFF
cdr3_nt: TGTGCCAGCAGCTCTACAGTTAACACTGAAGCTTTCTTT

d_call: -
clone_size: -
j_call: TRBJ1-4
v_call: TRBV5-4
cdr3_aa: CASSLTAGVNEKLFF
cdr3_nt: TGTGCCAGCAGCTTGACGGCAGGGGTGAATGAAAAACTGTTTTTT

d_call: TRBD2
clone_size: once
j_call: TRBJ2-5
v_call: TRBV10-3
cdr3_aa: CAISKTSATQETQYF
cdr3_nt: TGTGCCATCAGTAAGACTAGCGCGACGCAAGAGACCCAGTACTTC

d_call: TRBD1
clone_size: -
j_call: TRBJ2-7
v_call: TRBV5-1
cdr3_aa: CASSTGQGSYEQYF
cdr3_nt: TGCGCCAGCAGCACGGGACAGGGGAGCTACGAGCAGTACTTC

d_call: TRBD2
clone_size: -
j_call: TRBJ2-1
v_call: TRBV27
cdr3_aa: CASSLWALAGVYNEQFF
cdr3_nt: TGTGCCAGCAGTTTATGGGCCCTAGCGGGTGTCTACAATGAGCAGTTCTTC

d_call: TRBD2
clone_size: -
j_call: TRBJ2-7
v_call: TRBV28
cdr3_aa: CASSLRLAGDNF
cdr3_nt: TGTGCCAGCAGTTTAAGGCTAGCGGGAGATAACTTC

d_call: TRBD2
clone_size: -
j_call: TRBJ2-5
v_call: TRBV7-2
cdr3_aa: CASSFPRVTSGGQETQYF
cdr3_nt: TGTGCCAGCAGCTTCCCTCGGGTGACTAGCGGGGGACAAGAGACCCAGTACTTC

d_call: -
clone_size: few
j_call: TRBJ1-5
v_call: TRBV14
cdr3_aa: CASSRSGGGNQPQHF
cdr3_nt: TGTGCCAGCAGCCGCTCGGGGGGCGGCAATCAGCCCCAGCATTTT

d_call: TRBD2
clone_size: -
j_call: TRBJ2-2
v_call: TRBV7-6
cdr3_aa: CASSPTSLAGNTGELFF
cdr3_nt: TGTGCCAGCAGCCCCACCTCACTAGCGGGGAACACCGGGGAGCTGTTTTTT

d_call: TRBD2
clone_size: -
j_call: TRBJ2-3
v_call: TRBV7-6
cdr3_aa: CASSPLAGADTQYF
cdr3_nt: TGTGCCAGCAGCCCATTAGCGGGAGCGGATACGCAGTATTTT

d_call: TRBD2
clone_size: -
j_call: TRBJ2-1
v_call: TRBV2
cdr3_aa: CASNPGLAGEGYNEQFF
cdr3_nt: TGTGCCAGCAACCCGGGACTAGCGGGAGAAGGTTACAATGAGCAGTTCTTC

d_call: TRBD1
clone_size: -
j_call: TRBJ1-3
v_call: TRBV5-1
cdr3_aa: CASSLTGGNGNTIYF
cdr3_nt: TGCGCCAGCAGCCTGACAGGGGGCAATGGAAACACCATATATTTT